This T cell receptor (beta chain) is from a study of T cells in Graves' hyperthyroidism and ophthalmopathy. There were TCR beta CDR3 regions amplified from RNA transcripts. With the HTBI primer set, the TCR CDR3 went through a first round of RT-PCR. In TCRdb, the multiplex PCR reads were re-called with MiXCR into one record per CDR3 protein. The sample records 560,000 or so distinct CDR3 sequences, around 42% being singletons. V gave up 2 bases and J gave up 2 bases, with 11 bases separating them. This CDR3 region has 15 residues. Germline CDR1 reads SGHVS; CDR2 reads FNYEAQ. The sample holds a few counts of this clonotype. It was considered stable Graves' hyperthyroidism when ophthalmopathy did not progress within 18 months. Diagnoses rested on clinical symptoms, serum thyroxine and TRAb, thyroid ultrasound and orbital computed tomography.

The rearrangement links TRBV7-6 to TRBJ2-3; D is unresolved. This TCR derives from a woman younger than 30 with Graves' hyperthyroidism. Sequencing used peripheral blood or thyroid tissue (not recorded which). This CDR3 is CASSLRLGYTDTQYF. CDR3 DNA sequence: TGTGCCAGCAGCTTAAGACTGGGATACACAGATACGCAGTATTTT.